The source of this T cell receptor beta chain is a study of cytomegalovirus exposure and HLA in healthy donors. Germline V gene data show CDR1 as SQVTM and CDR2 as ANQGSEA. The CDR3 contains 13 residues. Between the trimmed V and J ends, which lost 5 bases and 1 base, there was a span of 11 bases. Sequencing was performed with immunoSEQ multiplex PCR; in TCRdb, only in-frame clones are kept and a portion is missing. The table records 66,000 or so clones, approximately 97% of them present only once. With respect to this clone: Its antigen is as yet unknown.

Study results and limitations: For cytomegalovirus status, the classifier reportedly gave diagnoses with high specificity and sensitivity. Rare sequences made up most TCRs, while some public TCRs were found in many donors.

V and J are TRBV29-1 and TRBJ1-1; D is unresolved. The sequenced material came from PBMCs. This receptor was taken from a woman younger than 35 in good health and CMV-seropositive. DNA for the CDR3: TGCAGCGTTAATCGGGAGGGGAACACTGAAGCTTTCTTT. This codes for CSVNREGNTEAFF.